These 19 T cell receptor beta chains came from one sample sequenced in a study of T cell responses to AZD1222 COVID-19 vaccine (dated by TCRdb to about 2021). Per the publication, the time point label means: about 28 days (+/-7) after the second vaccine dose. The method was the immunoSEQ multiplex PCR assay. The clones in this table, taken by TCRdb from immuneACCESS, are in-frame only. Not every clone is retained; where verified, under half of the shortfall comes from an unresolved V gene, and the cause of the rest is unknown. For this sample there are around 99,000 clones; approximately 93% appear just once. Around 8.4% of the sample comes from the top ten. The sequences come from peripheral blood, collected 28 days after the second AZD1222 dose. These receptors all come from an adult who received the AZD1222 COVID-19 vaccine.

The chain recombines TRBV5-4 with TRBJ1-1; 7 bases map to TRBD1. CDR1 is SGHNT, CDR2 YYREEE, per germline (reference sequence). This CDR3 is built from 16 residues. Unmatched junction bases numbered 20, after V lost 9 bases and J lost 6 bases. CDR3 DNA: TGTGCCATCACGGACAGGCCTACTATGAAGCGTTCTGAAGCTTTCTTT. Translation gives CAITDRPTMKRSEAFF.

The CDR3: CASSRGQGKETQYF. CDR3 nucleotide sequence: TGTGCCAGCAGCCGAGGACAGGGAAAAGAGACCCAGTACTTC. V gene TRBV7-9 combines with J gene TRBJ2-5; 8 nucleotides match TRBD1. Germline V gene sequence: CDR1 SEHNR, CDR2 FQNEAQ (reference sequence). This CDR3 is 14 amino acids long. V dropped 5 bases and J dropped 3; count of bases not matched to a gene: 5.

The rearrangement joins TRBV14 to TRBJ1-6, with D possibly TRBD1 on 5 matching bases. CDR3 length: 15 amino acids. The V gene's germline CDR1 is SGHDN and CDR2 FVKESK. With 0 bases removed from V and 10 bases from J, the gap between germline ends came to 13 bases. CDR3 DNA: TGTGCCAGCAGCCAAGATCCGGCAGGGAGGTCACCCCTCCACTTT. Its protein is CASSQDPAGRSPLHF.

The gene calls are TRBV12-3 or TRBV12-4 and TRBJ1-1, with D maybe TRBD1 (5 bases). V was pared by 6 bases and J by 0 bases, with 8 bases between. This CDR3 is 13 amino acids long. Here the CDR3 reads CASRLTVNTEAFF. The CDR3 DNA reads TGTGCCAGCAGGCTGACAGTGAACACTGAAGCTTTCTTT.

The J gene is TRBJ1-6, the V gene TRBV28; D not resolved. The CDR3 runs 15 residues. V lost 3 bases, J lost 0 bases, and 6 bases lay in between. Germline-derived CDR1 and CDR2 are MDHEN and SYDVKM. This CDR3 reads CASSFLSSYNSPLHF. The CDR3 region has the DNA TGTGCCAGCAGTTTCCTGAGCTCCTATAATTCACCCCTCCACTTT.

About this clone itself: The sample contains more than one DNA sequence encoding this CDR3. This chain uses TRBV7-2 with TRBJ1-1; the match to TRBD1 covers 8 bases. CDR1 is SGHTA, CDR2 FQGNSA, per germline. The V gene end was trimmed by 5 bases and the J gene end by 3 bases; junction bases not matched to a gene: 2. This CDR3 has 13 residues. The CDR3 DNA reads TGTGCCAGCAGCCCACAGGGGGACACTGAAGCTTTCTTT. It translates to CASSPQGDTEAFF.

This chain uses TRBV7-2 with TRBJ1-1; D gene ambiguous. V was trimmed by 3 bases and J by 5 bases, leaving 13 bases between them. Germline V gene sequence: CDR1 SGHTA, CDR2 FQGNSA. There are 14 residues in the CDR3. This CDR3 is CASSLSLVGTEAFF. The CDR3 DNA reads as TGTGCCAGCAGCTTGTCGCTTGTGGGAACTGAAGCTTTCTTT.

The chain uses TRBV5-1 and TRBJ1-3, with D uncertain. Trimming stripped 2 bases from V and 3 bases from J, with 9 bases between. CDR1 is SGHRS, CDR2 YFSETQ, per germline. This CDR3 is built from 14 residues. The CDR3 loop reads CASSFFVGGNTIYF. Written as DNA, the CDR3 is TGCGCCAGCAGCTTTTTTGTCGGTGGAAACACCATATATTTT.

The chain employs TRBV25-1 and TRBJ1-4, with TRBD1 matching over 7 bases. The CDR3 runs to 15 residues. The junction had 11 bases not matched to a gene; V was cut back by 6 bases and J by 7 bases. The germline V gene has CDR1 MGHDK and CDR2 SYGVNS. CDR3 DNA sequence: TGTGCCAGCAGCGCGGGGACAGCTCGGGGTGAAAAACTGTTTTTT. As protein: CASSAGTARGEKLFF.

CDR3 bases: TGTGCCAGCAGTTTCTGGACAGGGGCACGTACCGGGGAGCTGTTTTTT. It is translated as CASSFWTGARTGELFF. The J gene is TRBJ2-2, the V gene TRBV27, with 9 nucleotides matching TRBD1. Germline CDR1 reads MNHEY; CDR2 reads SMNVEV (reference sequence). The ends lost 3 bases at V and 5 bases at J; junction bases unmatched: 7. The CDR3 totals 16 residues.

The rearrangement links TRBV6-6 to TRBJ2-3; D is unresolved. Trimming took 0 bases from V and 4 from J, leaving 8 bases between them. The CDR3 runs 14 residues. CDR1 and CDR2 from the germline V gene are MNHNY and SVGAGI (reference sequence). CDR3 region: CASSYSLPADTQYF. The CDR3 region has the DNA TGTGCCAGCAGTTACTCCCTTCCCGCAGATACGCAGTATTTT.

V and J are TRBV19 and TRBJ2-5; no reliable D call. CDR3 length equals 15 residues. The V and J ends lost 3 bases and 5 bases respectively, with 16 bases between them. Germline-derived CDR1 and CDR2 are LNHDA and SQIVND (reference sequence). CDR3 DNA: TGTGCCAGTAGTATGGGCGCGAGAGACGGGGAGACCCAGTACTTC. Its translation: CASSMGARDGETQYF. The whole variable domain, filled in from reference TRBV19 and TRBJ2-5, reads DGGITQSPKYLFRKEGQNVTLSCEQNLNHDAMYWYRQDPGQGLRLIYYSQIVNDFQKGDIAEGYSVSREKKESFPLTVTSAQKNPTAFYLCASSMGARDGETQYFGPGTRLLVL.

The V and J genes are TRBV6-2 or TRBV6-3 and TRBJ2-5; D possibly corresponds to TRBD2 (5 bases). Germline lookup yields CDR1 MNHEY and CDR2 SVGEGT. CDR3 length: 12 residues. Trimming shortened V by 2 bases and J by 5 bases, and 6 bases separated the two germline ends. In DNA, the CDR3 is TGTGCCAGCAGTTACAGGGAGGAGACCCAGTACTTC. Protein product: CASSYREETQYF.

Only one count was recorded for this clone. The V gene is TRBV27, the J gene TRBJ1-5; D uncertain. The germline V gene has CDR1 MNHEY and CDR2 SMNVEV (reference sequence). The CDR3 sequence is 15 residues long. V was shortened by 0 bases and J by 7 bases, with 13 bases between the two germline ends. The CDR3, as DNA: TGTGCCAGCAGTTTATCGATACAAGGATTCCAGCCCCAGCATTTT. Its translation: CASSLSIQGFQPQHF.

The chain uses TRBV13 and TRBJ2-5; TRBD2 agrees at 8 bases. The length of the CDR3 is 17 residues. Germline lookup yields CDR1 PRHDT and CDR2 FYEKMQ (reference sequence). After removal of 3 bases from V and 4 bases from J, the junction contained 13 bases not matched to a gene. CDR3 nucleotide sequence: TGTGCCAGCAGCTTGCTCGATCGGGAGGGCCGTCGAGAGACCCAGTACTTC. It translates to CASSLLDREGRRETQYF.

This chain joins TRBV27 and TRBJ2-7; possibly TRBD1 for D (5 bases). Trimming pared 1 base from V and 6 bases from J, leaving 13 bases between. Germline CDR1 and CDR2: MNHEY and SMNVEV (reference sequence). The CDR3 contains 14 residues. Here the CDR3 DNA reads TGTGCCAGCAGTTTATTGGGGCCTCAAGGCGAGCAGTACTTC. Residues: CASSLLGPQGEQYF.

J is TRBJ1-3 and V is TRBV6-1; TRBD1 might be the D (6 bases). The ends were cut back, 0 bases at V and 2 bases at J, with 11 bases in the middle. This CDR3 has 16 residues. Looked up from germline, CDR1 is MNHNS and CDR2 is SASEGT. The CDR3 loop is CASSEAGRGTGNTIYF. The CDR3 region has the DNA TGTGCCAGCAGTGAAGCGGGCAGGGGCACTGGAAACACCATATATTTT.

The genes are TRBV12-3 or TRBV12-4 and TRBJ1-1; possibly TRBD1 for D (5 bases). V was pared by 4 bases and J by 7 bases, with 10 bases between. CDR3 length: 12 amino acids. In DNA, the CDR3 is TGTGCCAGCAGTTGGGACCGGGTTGAAGCTTTCTTT. Translated: CASSWDRVEAFF.

J is TRBJ2-1 and V is TRBV7-9; no clear D. Deletions cut 5 bases from V and 6 bases from J, with 14 bases between. From germline, CDR1 is SEHNR and CDR2 FQNEAQ (reference sequence). The CDR3 has 14 amino acids. Here the CDR3 reads CASSPSRRTNEQFF. DNA for the CDR3: TGTGCCAGCAGCCCATCGAGACGGACCAATGAGCAGTTCTTC.